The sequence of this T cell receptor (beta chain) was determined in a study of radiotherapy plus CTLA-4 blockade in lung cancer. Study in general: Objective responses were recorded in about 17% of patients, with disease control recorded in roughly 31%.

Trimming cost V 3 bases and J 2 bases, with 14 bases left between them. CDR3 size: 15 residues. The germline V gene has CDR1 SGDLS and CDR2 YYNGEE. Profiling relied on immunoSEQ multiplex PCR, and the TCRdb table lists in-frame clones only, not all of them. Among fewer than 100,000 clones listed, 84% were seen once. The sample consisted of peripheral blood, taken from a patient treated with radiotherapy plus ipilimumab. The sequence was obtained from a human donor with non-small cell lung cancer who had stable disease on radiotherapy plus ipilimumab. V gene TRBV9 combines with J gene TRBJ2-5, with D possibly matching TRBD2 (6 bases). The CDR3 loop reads CASSESPGVQETQYF. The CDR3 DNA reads TGTGCCAGCAGCGAATCCCCGGGGGTGCAAGAGACCCAGTACTTC. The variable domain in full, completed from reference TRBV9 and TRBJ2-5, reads DSGVTQTPKHLITATGQRVTLRCSPRSGDLSVYWYQQSLDQGLQFLIQYYNGEERAKGNILERFSAQQFPDLHSELNLSSLELGDSALYFCASSESPGVQETQYFGPGTRLLVL.